This T cell receptor (beta chain) is from a study of response to subunit inactivated influenza vaccine. Study-wide points: Each seasonal flu vaccination may recruit only limited new T cells, authors suggested.

The CDR3 contains 16 residues. V dropped 5 bases and J dropped 9 bases, with 20 bases sitting between them. The germline V gene encodes CDR1 SGHTA and CDR2 FQGNSA. This clonotype was observed a handful of times. Its antigen remains unidentified. A single record per CDR3 protein comes from TCRdb applying MiXCR to the RT-PCR reads. There are about 540,000 distinct CDR3 sequences in the sample; under 30% occur only once, and about 2.8% lies in the top ten. This sample also appeared in a second study, on T cells expressing NK-cell markers. As that study records: Template switching by 5'RACE with UMIs generated the TCR beta cDNA. TCR beta repertoires came from sorted CD3+CD56+NKG2C+, CD3+CD56+NKG2C- and CD3+CD56-NKG2C+ T cells. The study sequenced eight donors, seven HCMV-seropositive and one seronegative.

The TCR sequence derives from a man aged 45-65 years who received an inactivated influenza vaccine. The J gene is TRBJ1-6, the V gene TRBV7-2; no firm D call. The sequences come from CD4+ T cells sorted from PBMCs, collected roughly 12 days after vaccination. The CDR3 is CASSPGDRRLSSPLHF. CDR3 nucleotides: TGTGCCAGCAGCCCTGGAGATAGAAGGTTGAGTTCACCCCTCCACTTT.